This TCR beta chain was identified during a study of blood T cell repertoires in COVID-19. Study in general: T cells, B-cell-depleted T cells, or PBMCs provided the cDNA or gDNA that served as material.

The germline gives CDR1 LNHNV, CDR2 YYDKDF (reference sequence). This CDR3 is built from 18 residues. V lost 5 bases to trimming and J lost 5 bases; unmatched junction nucleotides: 14. Here immunoSEQ multiplex PCR was the method, and the copy in TCRdb shows in-frame clones only, minus some. The sample lists fewer than 110,000 clones, roughly 90% occurring once. The clonotype was recovered from a man aged 35-49 years with active or convalescent COVID-19. Sample: peripheral blood. The chain is built from TRBV15 and TRBJ1-3; TRBD1 matches at 11 bases. The CDR3 nucleotides read TGTGCCACCAGCCCGGCGTTATCGGGGACAGGGGGGAGAAACACCATATATTTT. Its translation is CATSPALSGTGGRNTIYF.